The 18 T cell receptor beta chains listed next were all sequenced from one sample in a study of tumor-infiltrating lymphocytes in primary liver carcinoma. Starting material for RNA and DNA co-extraction consisted of 20-30 mg of unsorted bulk tissue. With roughly 500 ng total RNA as template and a constant-region primer, TCR beta cDNA was made. What produced the TCR beta libraries was three nested multiplex PCR rounds using slightly modified ARM-PCR. The study ran its first two PCR rounds for around 9 cycles each, using TRBV1-TRBV30 forward primers and a C-beta reverse primer. TCRdb reanalysed the multiplex PCR reads using MiXCR and keeps one entry per CDR3 protein. The repertoire has about 59,000 distinct CDR3 sequences, just over 70% of them found once; the top ten carry roughly three fifths. The sample consisted of liver tumor tissue from sampling region 2. Subset in this sample: tumor region T2, inferior pole. These receptors all come from a man aged 35 to 55 with primary liver carcinoma and hepatitis B virus infection.

Regarding this clonotype: A much larger clone lies a single base off, so this may be a read error. The chain has TRBV29-1 and TRBJ1-5; D is perhaps TRBD1 (5 bases). The CDR3 totals 12 residues. Trimming stripped 4 bases from V and 9 bases from J, with 13 bases between. CDR1 and CDR2 (germline): SQVTM, ANQGSEA. The CDR3 loop is CSVGGAGRPQHF. The CDR3 DNA follows: TGCAGCGTTGGCGGGGCGGGGCGGCCCCAGCATTTT. The full variable domain, rest sourced from reference TRBV29-1 and TRBJ1-5, is SAVISQKPSRDICQRGTSLTIQCQVDSQVTMMFWYRQQPGQSLTLIATANQGSEATYESGFVIDKFPISRPNLTFSTLTVSNMSPEDSSIYLCSVGGAGRPQHFGDGTRLSIL.

The J gene is TRBJ2-3, the V gene TRBV5-5, with D possibly being TRBD2 (5 bases). The germline V gene has CDR1 SGHKS and CDR2 YYEKEE (reference sequence). Trimming took 2 bases from V and 11 from J, leaving 9 bases between them. CDR3 length: 11 residues. CDR3 protein: CASSFGGMQYF. For the CDR3, the DNA is TGTGCCAGCAGCTTTGGAGGTATGCAGTATTTT.

The V and J genes are TRBV4-2 and TRBJ2-3, with D possibly matching TRBD1 (6 bases). The CDR3 is 15 amino acids. V lost 0 bases, J lost 4 bases, and 11 bases lay in between. From germline, CDR1 is LGHNA and CDR2 YNFKEQ. The CDR3 sequence: CASSQDEGGADTQYF. The CDR3 DNA follows: TGTGCCAGCAGCCAAGACGAAGGGGGTGCAGATACGCAGTATTTT.

The J gene is TRBJ2-2, the V gene TRBV7-8; 8 nucleotides agree with TRBD2. CDR1 SGHVS and CDR2 FQNEAQ come from the germline V gene. The CDR3 covers 17 residues. Trimming at V came to 5 bases and at J to 0 bases, leaving 8 bases not matched to a gene. The DNA of the CDR3 is TGTGCCAGCAGCATCCGGACTAGCTGGGCGAACACCGGGGAGCTGTTTTTT. Translating it yields CASSIRTSWANTGELFF. The full variable domain, in which reference TRBV7-8 and TRBJ2-2 provide the parts outside the CDR3, is GAGVSQSPRYKVAKRGQDVALRCDPISGHVSLFWYQQALGQGPEFLTYFQNEAQLDKSGLPSDRFFAERPEGSVSTLKIQRTQQEDSAVYLCASSIRTSWANTGELFFGEGSRLTVL.

Comments on this clonotype: A single base separates this from a much larger clone, so it may be a read error. The rearrangement links TRBV30 to TRBJ1-4; possibly TRBD1 for D (5 bases). Germline CDR1 GTSNPN, CDR2 SVGIG (reference sequence). V was trimmed by 2 bases and J by 0 bases, leaving 19 bases between them. This CDR3 has 18 amino acids. CDR3 in DNA: TGTGCCTGGAGTCGGGGGGTATTCGCGGGCGCAACTAATGAAAAACTGTTTTTT. Translation: CAWSRGVFAGATNEKLFF.

This clonotype was seen ten or more times. This sequence joins TRBV28 and TRBJ1-1, with TRBD1 as a possible D gene (5 bases). CDR3 length equals 17 residues. The ends were cut back, 2 bases at V and 6 bases at J, with 22 bases in the middle. CDR1 MDHEN and CDR2 SYDVKM come from the germline V gene. As DNA, the CDR3 is TGTGCCAGCAGTTTACTTACCTGGGACTACCCGGGCCCTGAAGCTTTCTTT. Translation: CASSLLTWDYPGPEAFF.

Points on this clonotype: Sequence at one end of the junction differs from germline and may be a read error. The rearrangement links TRBV5-5 to TRBJ2-1; 11 bases align to TRBD2. This CDR3 comprises 16 residues. CDR1 is SGHKS and CDR2 is YYEKEE in the germline V gene (reference sequence). As DNA, the CDR3 is TGTGTCAGCGGCTATCAGACTAGCGGGACATACAATGAGCAGTTCTTC. Amino acids: CVSGYQTSGTYNEQFF.

Concerning this clonotype itself: A read error is possible here, since a much larger clone lies one base away. The V call is TRBV11-2, the J call TRBJ1-4, with D possibly matching TRBD1 (6 bases). CDR1 SGHAT and CDR2 FQNNGV come from the germline V gene. V gave up 0 bases and J gave up 16 bases, with 18 bases separating them. This CDR3 is 14 amino acids long. In DNA form, the CDR3 reads TGTGCCAGCAGCTTAGATCTTGGGGGGCTCAGGCCGTTTTTT. It is translated as CASSLDLGGLRPFF. The entire variable domain, with the rest obtained from reference TRBV11-2 and TRBJ1-4, is as follows: EAGVAQSPRYKIIEKRQSVAFWCNPISGHATLYWYQQILGQGPKLLIQFQNNGVVDDSQLPKDRFSAERLKGVDSTLKIQPAKLEDSAVYLCASSLDLGGLRPFFGSGTQLSVL.

About this clonotype: An end of the junction does not agree with germline; a read error may underlie this. This sequence joins TRBV6-2 or TRBV6-3 and TRBJ2-1; D is unresolved. CDR1 and CDR2 from the germline V gene are MNHEY and SVGEGT. The CDR3 has 15 residues. The CDR3 spells CASSLIPSFYNEQFF. The CDR3 coding sequence is TGTGCCAGCAGTTTAATCCCAAGCTTCTACAACGAGCAGTTCTTC.

The V and J genes are TRBV29-1 and TRBJ2-7, with 7 positions matching TRBD1. With 5 bases clipped from V and 6 bases from J, the junction kept 16 bases outside the gene matches. Germline-derived CDR1 and CDR2 are SQVTM and ANQGSEA. The CDR3 runs 15 residues. The CDR3 DNA sequence: TGCAGCGTTAAGGAGGAAGCGGTTCAGGGGGTCGAGCAGTACTTC. Protein product: CSVKEEAVQGVEQYF.

This clonotype was counted a few times. The chain couples TRBV7-9 to TRBJ1-2; D perhaps matches TRBD1 (6 bases). Per germline, CDR1 SEHNR and CDR2 FQNEAQ (reference sequence). V lost 3 bases, J lost 5 bases, and 25 bases lay in between. There are 18 residues in the CDR3. CDR3 amino acids: CASSFYREVSRVPYGYTF. DNA for the CDR3: TGTGCCAGCAGCTTTTACAGGGAGGTATCGAGAGTACCGTATGGCTACACCTTC.

For this clonotype: One junction end does not reproduce the germline sequence, and a read error may be involved. The V and J genes are TRBV28 and TRBJ1-5, with a weak D call TRBD1 (5 bases). The germline V gene has CDR1 MDHEN and CDR2 SYDVKM. The CDR3 has 14 residues. CDR3 loop: CVSRKGEVNQSQHF. The CDR3 nucleotides read TGTGTCAGCAGAAAAGGGGAAGTCAATCAGTCCCAGCATTTT. The whole variable domain, remainder taken from reference TRBV28 and TRBJ1-5, is DVKVTQSSRYLVKRTGEKVFLECVQDMDHENMFWYRQDPGLGLRLIYFSYDVKMKEKGDIPEGYSVSREKKERFSLILESASTNQTSMYLCVSRKGEVNQSQHFGDGTRLSIL.

The chain uses TRBV11-2 and TRBJ2-5; D may be TRBD1 or TRBD2 (6 bases each). The CDR3 is 14 residues long. Germline values: CDR1 SGHAT, CDR2 FQNNGV. Trimming stripped 6 bases from V and 5 bases from J, with 16 bases between. CDR3 loop: CASRVSGARETQYF. CDR3 in DNA: TGTGCCAGCAGGGTTTCGGGGGCGAGGGAGACCCAGTACTTC.

As to this clonotype: A junction end diverges from the germline sequence, so it may reflect a read error. The chain is built from TRBV11-2 and TRBJ2-1; D ambiguous. The CDR3 contains 12 residues. Germline assignment: CDR1 SGHAT and CDR2 FQNNGV. The CDR3 DNA reads TGTGTCAGCAGCTGGGCCTACAATGAGCAGTTCTTC. This gives the protein CVSSWAYNEQFF.

About this clonotype itself: A read error may account for a junction end that differs from germline. The J gene is TRBJ1-6, the V gene TRBV6-5, with D unclear. The CDR3 contains 14 residues. From germline, CDR1 is MNHEY and CDR2 SVGAGI. CDR3 sequence reads: CASSYTVYNPPLHF. CDR3 coding DNA: TGTGCCAGCAGTTATACGGTCTATAATCCACCCCTCCACTTT.

Details on this clonotype: An end of the junction does not agree with germline; a read error may underlie this. V usage is TRBV6-5 and J usage is TRBJ2-1, with 9 bases matching TRBD2. Germline V CDR1 and CDR2: MNHEY, SVGAGI. The CDR3 is 17 amino acids. This chain's CDR3 is CASSYSGSGSQVMIQSF. CDR3 nucleotides: TGTGCCAGCAGTTACTCGGGTAGCGGGAGTCAAGTGATGATCCAGTCCTTC.

The chain links TRBV6-1 to TRBJ2-7; the match to TRBD2 covers 10 bases. Germline CDR1 reads MNHNS; CDR2 reads SASEGT. The ends lost 5 bases at V and 4 bases at J; junction bases unmatched: 5. There are 14 residues in the CDR3. This CDR3 reads CASSNLAGVYEQYF. The CDR3 bases are TGTGCCAGCAGTAACCTAGCGGGAGTGTACGAGCAGTACTTC.

This clonotype was seen more than once but under ten times. A read error may explain this, as a much larger clone is one base away. The gene calls are TRBV12-3 or TRBV12-4 and TRBJ2-5; D could derive from TRBD1 or TRBD2 (5 bases each). The CDR3 is 13 residues long. CDR3 residues: CSSSLIEGETQYF. Written as DNA, the CDR3 is TGTTCCAGCAGTTTAATTGAGGGGGAGACCCAGTACTTC.